This T cell receptor (beta chain) was observed in a study of T cells after yellow fever vaccination. Overall study results and limits: Overall, a small share of clonotypes was seen in both CD4 and CD8 compartments.

From the 5' RACE reads, TCRdb called clonotypes with MiXCR, one entry per CDR3 protein. The table lists roughly 50,000 distinct CDR3 sequences, roughly 7% of them singletons. The CDR3 spans 13 residues. Trimming removed 0 bases from V and 13 bases from J, with 10 bases in between. Germline V gene lookup returns CDR1 MNHEY and CDR2 SVGAGI. This clonotype came up a few times. No antigen is known for it. The source of this sequence is a man younger than 30 who received the YFV17D yellow fever vaccine. The chain couples TRBV6-5 to TRBJ1-6; the D is unclear. Source: CD8+ T cells sorted from PBMCs, taken around 16 days after the first yellow fever vaccination. CDR3 DNA sequence: TGTGCCAGCAGTTACTCGAATACCTCGCCCCTCCACTTT. Its translation: CASSYSNTSPLHF.